This T cell receptor beta chain derives from a study of blood T cells in healthy people across ages. The table lists this clonotype with many counts. With a J-beta primer mix and a sample-barcoded 5' primer, a second PCR ran 7 to 11 cycles. A single record per CDR3 protein comes from TCRdb applying MiXCR to the 5' RACE reads. In the table there are hundreds of thousands of distinct CDR3 sequences, around 21% of which are singletons. CDR3 length: 15 amino acids. Germline V gene sequence: CDR1 SQVTM, CDR2 ANQGSEA. Germline trimming cut 3 bases from V and 4 bases from J; bases unmatched to any gene: 7. Healthy Caucasian individuals from Russia aged about 6 to 95 were enrolled as donors. Peripheral blood was drawn, around 9.3 milliliters per donor.

The sample was blood. V is TRBV29-1 and J is TRBJ1-2, with TRBD1 identical over 11 bases. This TCR came from a man in his 70s in good health. This CDR3 reads CSVEGTGGILYGYTF. CDR3 coding DNA: TGCAGCGTTGAGGGGACAGGGGGTATTCTCTATGGCTACACCTTC.